This TCR beta chain was profiled in a study of neurological immune-mediated disorders. TCRdb re-called the 5' RACE reads through MiXCR, storing one row per CDR3 protein. The table has roughly 20,000 distinct CDR3 sequences, 6% to 8.5% seen once. Germline trimming cut 0 bases from V and 4 bases from J; bases unmatched to any gene: 1. Germline V gives CDR1 MNHEY, CDR2 SVGAGI. There are 14 residues in the CDR3. There are many counts of this clonotype. The V gene is TRBV6-5, the J gene TRBJ2-3, with 7 bases that match TRBD2. The sample was CD8+ T cells from blood. The receptor's source is a woman aged 25 to 45 with HTLV-1-associated myelopathy (HAM/TSP). CDR3 residues: CASSYSRGADTQYF. The CDR3 nucleotides read TGTGCCAGCAGTTACTCCCGGGGGGCAGATACGCAGTATTTT.